This T cell receptor (beta chain) originates from a study of cytomegalovirus exposure and HLA in healthy donors. Study outcomes and limitations: The listing of 150 to 200 TCR beta chains classed them as cytomegalovirus-associated. Specificity for CMV antigens was confirmed in vitro for a few of the CMV-associated chains. Later, an analysis found that TCR clusters from the first cohort tended to co-occur in the roughly 110 validation repertoires.

Method: immunoSEQ multiplex PCR; TCRdb's copy keeps in-frame clones and lacks some. This table holds just over 20,000 clones, around 97% found once. Worth noting for this clone: Its target is not known.

The donors were part of the approximately 120-subject validation cohort, which stood apart from the approximately 640-subject first cohort. The CDR3 runs to 12 residues. The V and J ends lost 7 bases and 2 bases respectively, with 11 bases between them. The germline V gene encodes CDR1 SQVTM and CDR2 ANQGSEA. The TCR originated in a man aged 25 to 45 in good health and CMV-seropositive. The chain has TRBV29-1 and TRBJ1-2; no firm D call. Sequenced input: PBMCs. In DNA form, the CDR3 reads TGCAGCGACGAACACCCGAACTATGGCTACACCTTC. Its protein is CSDEHPNYGYTF.